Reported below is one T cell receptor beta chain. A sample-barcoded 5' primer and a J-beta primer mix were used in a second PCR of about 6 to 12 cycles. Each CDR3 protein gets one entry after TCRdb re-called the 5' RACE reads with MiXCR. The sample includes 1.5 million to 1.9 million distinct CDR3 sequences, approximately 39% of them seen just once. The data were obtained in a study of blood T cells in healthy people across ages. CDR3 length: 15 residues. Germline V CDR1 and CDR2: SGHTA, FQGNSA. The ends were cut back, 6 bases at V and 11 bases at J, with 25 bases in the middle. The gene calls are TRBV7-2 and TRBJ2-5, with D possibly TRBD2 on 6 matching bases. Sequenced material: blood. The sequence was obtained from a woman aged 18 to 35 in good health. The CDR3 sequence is CASSLGGAGRNEQYF. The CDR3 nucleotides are TGTGCCAGCAGTCTGGGAGGAGCTGGTAGAAATGAGCAGTACTTC.